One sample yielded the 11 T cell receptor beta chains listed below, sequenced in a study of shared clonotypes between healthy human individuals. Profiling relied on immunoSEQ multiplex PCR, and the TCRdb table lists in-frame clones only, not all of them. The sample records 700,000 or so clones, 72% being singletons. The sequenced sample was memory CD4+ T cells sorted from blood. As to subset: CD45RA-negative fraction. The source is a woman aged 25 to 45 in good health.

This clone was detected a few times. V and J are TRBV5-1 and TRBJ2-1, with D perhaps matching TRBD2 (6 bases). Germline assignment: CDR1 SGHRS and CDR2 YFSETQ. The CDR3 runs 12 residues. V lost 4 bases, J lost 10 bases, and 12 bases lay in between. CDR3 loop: CASSRDSVEQFF. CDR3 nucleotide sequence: TGCGCCAGCAGCAGGGACTCCGTAGAGCAGTTCTTC.

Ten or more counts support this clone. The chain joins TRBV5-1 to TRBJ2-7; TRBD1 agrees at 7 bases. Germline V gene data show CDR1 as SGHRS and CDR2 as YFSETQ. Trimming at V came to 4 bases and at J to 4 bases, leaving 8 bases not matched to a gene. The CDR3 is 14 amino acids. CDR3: CASSPTGDGYEQYF. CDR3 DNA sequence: TGCGCCAGCAGCCCCACAGGGGATGGGTACGAGCAGTACTTC.

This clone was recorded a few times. As DNA, the CDR3 is TGCAGTGCTAGGTTGGGAGCTTTCTTT. Its protein product is CSARLGAFF. The chain couples TRBV20-1 to TRBJ1-1; no clear D gene. Germline V gene sequence: CDR1 DFQATT, CDR2 SNEGSKA (reference sequence). This CDR3 region has 9 residues. V was trimmed by 3 bases and J by 10 bases, leaving 6 bases between them.

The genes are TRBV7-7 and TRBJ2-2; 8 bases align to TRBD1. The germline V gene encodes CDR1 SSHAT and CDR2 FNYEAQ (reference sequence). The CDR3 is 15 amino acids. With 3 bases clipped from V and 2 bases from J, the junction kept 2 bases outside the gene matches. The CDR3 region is CASSFTGGNTGELFF. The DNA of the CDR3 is TGTGCCAGCAGCTTCACAGGGGGTAACACCGGGGAGCTGTTTTTT.

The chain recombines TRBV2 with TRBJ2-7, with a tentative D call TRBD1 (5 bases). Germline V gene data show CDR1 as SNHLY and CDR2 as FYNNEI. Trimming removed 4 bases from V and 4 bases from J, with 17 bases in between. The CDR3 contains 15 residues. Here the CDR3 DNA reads TGTGCCAGCAGTGGGTCAGTCGACAGTGGATACGAGCAGTACTTC. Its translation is CASSGSVDSGYEQYF.

The DNA of the CDR3 is TGTGCCAGCAGCCGGCAGGGTACTCGGAACACTGAAGCTTTCTTT. This encodes CASSRQGTRNTEAFF. The J gene is TRBJ1-1, the V gene TRBV7-2; possibly TRBD1 for D (5 bases). V was shortened by 5 bases and J by 1 base, with 14 bases between the two germline ends. The CDR3 has 15 residues. From germline, CDR1 is SGHTA and CDR2 FQGNSA.

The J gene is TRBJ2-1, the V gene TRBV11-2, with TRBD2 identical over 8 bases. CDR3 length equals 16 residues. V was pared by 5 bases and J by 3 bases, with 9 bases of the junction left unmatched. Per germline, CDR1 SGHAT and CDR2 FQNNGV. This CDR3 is CASSPGGTRVYNEQFF. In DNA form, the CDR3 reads TGTGCCAGCAGCCCGGGGGGGACGCGGGTCTACAATGAGCAGTTCTTC.

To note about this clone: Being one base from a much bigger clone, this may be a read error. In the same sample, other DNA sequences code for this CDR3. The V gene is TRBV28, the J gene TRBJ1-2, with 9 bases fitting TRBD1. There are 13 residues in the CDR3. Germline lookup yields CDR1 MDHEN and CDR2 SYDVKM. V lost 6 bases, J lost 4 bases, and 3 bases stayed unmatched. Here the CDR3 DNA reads TGTGCCAGCAGGCCGGGACAGGGCTATGGCTACACCTTC. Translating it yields CASRPGQGYGYTF.

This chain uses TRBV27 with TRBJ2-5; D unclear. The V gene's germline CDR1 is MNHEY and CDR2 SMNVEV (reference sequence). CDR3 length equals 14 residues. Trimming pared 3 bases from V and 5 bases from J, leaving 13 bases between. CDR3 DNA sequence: TGTGCCAGCAGTTTTCTTGTGGGTAGGGAGACCCAGTACTTC. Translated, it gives CASSFLVGRETQYF.

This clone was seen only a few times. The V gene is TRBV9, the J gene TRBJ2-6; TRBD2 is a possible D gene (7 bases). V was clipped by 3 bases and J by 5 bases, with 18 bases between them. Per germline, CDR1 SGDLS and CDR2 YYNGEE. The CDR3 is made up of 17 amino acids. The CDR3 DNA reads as TGTGCCAGCAGCGCCGGGCGGGGGCTCCGGTGGGCCAACGTCCTGACTTTC. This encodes CASSAGRGLRWANVLTF.

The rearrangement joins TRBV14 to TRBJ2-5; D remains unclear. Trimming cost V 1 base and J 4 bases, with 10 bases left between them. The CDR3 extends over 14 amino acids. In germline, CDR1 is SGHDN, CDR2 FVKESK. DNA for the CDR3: TGTGCCAGCAGCCAAGGTGCGCGGTCAGAGACCCAGTACTTC. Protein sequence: CASSQGARSETQYF.